This T cell receptor (beta chain) was sequenced for a study of blood T cell repertoires in COVID-19. How the authors handled the data: Cell counts per sample came from amplifying reference gene primers. Clones were sequenced by immunoSEQ multiplex PCR, and TCRdb holds only the in-frame ones, with some missing. The V and J calls and clone size were taken over from that table, and D and trimming were inferred from the DNA. Here the sample spans around 200,000 clones, 80% to 90% being singletons. This CDR3 has 15 residues. V lost 5 bases, J lost 4 bases, and 3 bases stayed unmatched. Germline CDR1 and CDR2: SGHNT and YYREEE (reference sequence).

Sequenced: peripheral blood. This sequence joins TRBV5-4 and TRBJ2-1; 13 bases agree with TRBD2. The receptor's source is a man aged 35 to 55 with active or convalescent COVID-19. The CDR3 protein is CASRSLAGGYNEQFF. In nucleotides, the CDR3 is TGTGCCAGCAGGTCACTAGCGGGGGGGTACAATGAGCAGTTCTTC.